Listed here are 28 T cell receptor beta chains from one sample, sequenced in a study of T cells after somatic rescue of genetic block. Sequencing used immunoSEQ multiplex PCR; TCRdb keeps in-frame clones, though not all of them. The data contain around 70,000 clones, about nine tenths of them singletons. Sequencing was done on a sample of peripheral blood mononuclear cells (PBMCs). The receptors shown here come from a man aged 40-49 years.

V usage is TRBV5-1 and J usage is TRBJ2-1, with D perhaps TRBD1 (5 bases). The CDR3 extends over 14 amino acids. The V gene lost 0 bases and the J gene lost 4 bases, with 8 bases spanning the gap. CDR1 and CDR2 (germline): SGHRS, YFSETQ. The CDR3 DNA follows: TGCGCCAGCAGCTTGGATGCAGGGTACAATGAGCAGTTCTTC. It yields the protein CASSLDAGYNEQFF.

The chain carries TRBV2 and TRBJ2-3; no reliable D call. Germline V CDR1 and CDR2: SNHLY, FYNNEI. The CDR3 loop spans 15 amino acids. Trimming removed 3 bases from V and 0 bases from J, with 10 bases in between. The CDR3 nucleotides read TGTGCCAGCAGTGAGGAGTCGGTAAGCACAGATACGCAGTATTTT. It specifies CASSEESVSTDTQYF. Filled out from reference TRBV2 and TRBJ2-3, the complete variable domain reads EPEVTQTPSHQVTQMGQEVILRCVPISNHLYFYWYRQILGQKVEFLVSFYNNEISEKSEIFDDQFSVERPDGSNFTLKIRSTKLEDSAMYFCASSEESVSTDTQYFGPGTRLTVL.

This sequence joins TRBV6-4 and TRBJ2-2; 8 nucleotides align to TRBD1. This CDR3 comprises 13 residues. V trimming: 4 bases; J trimming: 6 bases; junction bases outside the gene matches: 1. Germline-derived CDR1 and CDR2 are MRHNA and SNTAGT. Here the CDR3 reads CASSVQGAGELFF. DNA for the CDR3: TGTGCCAGCAGTGTACAGGGGGCCGGGGAGCTGTTTTTT.

The CDR3 bases are TGCGCCAGCAGTTCTCCCCTGAGCTACGAGCAGTACTTC. The encoded protein is CASSSPLSYEQYF. V and J are TRBV23-1 and TRBJ2-7, with D uncertain. TRBV23-1 is treated as an ORF (open reading frame) with a function not yet certain. Trimming removed 5 bases at V and 3 bases at J, with 11 bases between. The CDR3 runs 13 residues.

In its sample, this clone was seen a few times. The chain combines TRBV10-2 with TRBJ2-4; the D gene is possibly TRBD2 (5 bases). Germline-derived CDR1 and CDR2 are WSHSY and SAAADI. V was trimmed by 3 bases and J by 8 bases, leaving 23 bases between them. This CDR3 region has 17 residues. CDR3 bases: TGCGCCAGCAGTGATTCGGGGATCATCAGCCCCGGATACATTCAGTACTTC. This translates into CASSDSGIISPGYIQYF.

The rearrangement uses TRBV5-6 and TRBJ2-4; the D is unclear. The V end lost 2 bases, the J end lost 5 bases, and 14 bases lay between the germline ends. In germline, CDR1 is SGHDT, CDR2 YYEEEE. The CDR3 totals 15 residues. The CDR3 DNA sequence: TGTGCCAGCAGCTTCTTCAGTTGGCCGGAAAACATTCAGTACTTC. Amino acid sequence: CASSFFSWPENIQYF.

The chain recombines TRBV6-1 with TRBJ2-1, with TRBD2 matching over 7 bases. The CDR3 has 17 amino acids. J lost 3 bases, V lost 1 base, and 9 bases had no gene match. CDR1 and CDR2 (germline): MNHNS, SASEGT. In DNA form, the CDR3 reads TGTGCCAGCAGTGAAGTTGGGAGGGACGGGAACTACAATGAGCAGTTCTTC. It yields the protein CASSEVGRDGNYNEQFF.

The V call is TRBV13, the J call TRBJ1-1; 7 bases are a match to TRBD1. J lost 0 bases, V lost 5 bases, and 6 bases had no gene match. Per the germline V gene, CDR1 is PRHDT and CDR2 is FYEKMQ (reference sequence). The CDR3 consists of 15 residues. The CDR3 sequence is CASSAGQALNTEAFF. The CDR3 region has the DNA TGTGCCAGCAGCGCCGGACAGGCCTTGAACACTGAAGCTTTCTTT. The full variable domain, in which reference TRBV13 and TRBJ1-1 provide the parts outside the CDR3, is AAGVIQSPRHLIKEKRETATLKCYPIPRHDTVYWYQQGPGQDPQFLISFYEKMQSDKGSIPDRFSAQQFSDYHSELNMSSLELGDSALYFCASSAGQALNTEAFFGQGTRLTVV.

This clone was detected only once. This chain connects TRBV5-4 to TRBJ2-1; 10 bases fit TRBD2. In germline, CDR1 is SGHNT, CDR2 YYREEE (reference sequence). CDR3 length: 16 amino acids. After removal of 0 bases from V and 1 base from J, the junction contained 1 base not matched to a gene. This CDR3 is CASSLGAGGSYNEQFF. CDR3 in DNA: TGTGCCAGCAGCTTGGGAGCGGGGGGGTCCTACAATGAGCAGTTCTTC.

The chain carries TRBV5-1 and TRBJ1-3; tentative D call: TRBD1 (6 bases). The CDR3 is 15 amino acids. Trimming shortened V by 5 bases and J by 6 bases, and 18 bases separated the two germline ends. Looked up from germline, CDR1 is SGHRS and CDR2 is YFSETQ. CDR3 in DNA: TGCGCCAGCAGTCGCTCCCAGGGGCCGGAAAACACCATATATTTT. Translation: CASSRSQGPENTIYF.

This clone was observed a single time. This chain links TRBV5-1 with TRBJ2-7; 11 bases align to TRBD2. The length of the CDR3 is 15 residues. Germline V gene lookup returns CDR1 SGHRS and CDR2 YFSETQ. Trimming took 4 bases from V and 4 from J; bases not matched to a gene: 7. CDR3 region: CASSITSGSIYEQYF. DNA of the CDR3: TGCGCCAGCAGCATTACTAGCGGGAGTATTTACGAGCAGTACTTC.

The chain combines TRBV11-2 with TRBJ2-5; TRBD1 is a possible D gene (7 bases). V gave up 6 bases and J gave up 5 bases, with 22 bases separating them. The germline V gene encodes CDR1 SGHAT and CDR2 FQNNGV. CDR3 size: 16 residues. DNA for the CDR3: TGTGCCAGCAGTTTTCGCATCAGGGGGGTCGGGGAGACCCAGTACTTC. Its translation is CASSFRIRGVGETQYF.

This sequence joins TRBV9 and TRBJ2-1; 8 bases are a match to TRBD2. V shed 3 bases and J 7 bases; nucleotides not matched to a gene: 3. This CDR3 is built from 13 residues. The germline CDR1 and CDR2 sequences are SGDLS and YYNGEE. The DNA of the CDR3 is TGTGCCAGCAGCGGGACTAGCAGGAATGAGCAGTTCTTC. This sequence encodes CASSGTSRNEQFF.

Here the CDR3 reads CASSLGLAGINEQFF. As DNA, the CDR3 is TGCGCCAGCAGCTTGGGACTAGCGGGAATCAATGAGCAGTTCTTC. The chain recombines TRBV5-1 with TRBJ2-1, with TRBD2 matching over 11 bases. This CDR3 has 15 amino acids. V gave up 0 bases and J gave up 6 bases; unmatched junction bases: 2. The germline V gene has CDR1 SGHRS and CDR2 YFSETQ.

The J gene is TRBJ1-4, the V gene TRBV19; no clear D gene. V was cut by 4 bases and J by 7 bases, with 13 bases left in between. Germline V gene lookup returns CDR1 LNHDA and CDR2 SQIVND (reference sequence). The CDR3 is 14 residues long. The CDR3 nucleotides are TGTGCCAGTAGTAAACATGGGAGGAGTGAAAAACTGTTTTTT. It specifies CASSKHGRSEKLFF.

The chain employs TRBV11-2 and TRBJ1-1, with D perhaps matching TRBD1 (5 bases). Between the trimmed V and J ends, which lost 6 bases and 1 base, there was a span of 12 bases. Germline V gene lookup returns CDR1 SGHAT and CDR2 FQNNGV. This CDR3 has 14 amino acids. The CDR3 DNA reads as TGTGCCAGCAGGCAGACGGGGGGGAACACTGAAGCTTTCTTT. Translating gives CASRQTGGNTEAFF.

The CDR3 bases are TGTGCTAGTGGTTTGGGGACCGGGACTAGCCCGTTCTTC. This gives the protein CASGLGTGTSPFF. V is TRBV12-5 and J is TRBJ2-1; 9 nucleotides align to TRBD2. Germline loops: CDR1 LGHNT, CDR2 FRNRAP. Germline trimming cut 1 base from V and 15 bases from J; bases unmatched to any gene: 7. The CDR3 extends over 13 amino acids.

This clone was seen a few times. The chain is built from TRBV5-1 and TRBJ2-2, with 9 bases identical to TRBD1. Germline-derived CDR1 and CDR2 are SGHRS and YFSETQ. The V and J ends lost 1 base and 5 bases, in that order; junction bases with no gene match: 9. The CDR3 spans 17 residues. CDR3 sequence: CASSLPGTGKMTGELFF. The CDR3 DNA reads as TGCGCCAGCAGCTTGCCCGGGACAGGGAAGATGACCGGGGAGCTGTTTTTT.

The V gene is TRBV19, the J gene TRBJ2-7, with 11 bases that match TRBD2. V lost 4 bases, J lost 0 bases, and 5 bases stayed unmatched. Germline lookup yields CDR1 LNHDA and CDR2 SQIVND (reference sequence). The CDR3 consists of 16 residues. As DNA, the CDR3 is TGTGCCAGTAGTAACCCGGGACTAGCGGACTCCTACGAGCAGTACTTC. It codes for CASSNPGLADSYEQYF.

This chain's CDR3 is CASSLILYEQYF. Here the CDR3 DNA reads TGTGCCAGCAGCTTAATCCTCTACGAGCAGTACTTC. The chain carries TRBV7-9 and TRBJ2-7; no definite D call. V dropped 2 bases and J dropped 3 bases, with 5 bases sitting between them. Germline assignment: CDR1 SEHNR and CDR2 FQNEAQ (reference sequence). The CDR3 has 12 residues.

V is TRBV27 and J is TRBJ2-7; 8 bases are a match to TRBD2. With V trimmed by 5 bases and J by 3 bases, 18 bases remained unmatched. This CDR3 contains 18 residues. Germline V gene data show CDR1 as MNHEY and CDR2 as SMNVEV (reference sequence). For the CDR3, the DNA is TGTGCCAGCAGTCCGCCGGAGGCCCCAGCGGGGGATATCTACGAGCAGTACTTC. Protein sequence: CASSPPEAPAGDIYEQYF.

This chain uses TRBV19 with TRBJ2-7; maybe TRBD1 (6 bases). CDR3 length equals 14 residues. Germline V gene sequence: CDR1 LNHDA, CDR2 SQIVND (reference sequence). The V and J ends lost 5 bases and 4 bases respectively, with 15 bases between them. This CDR3 is CASSAWDTTYEQYF. CDR3 DNA sequence: TGTGCCAGTAGTGCTTGGGACACCACTTACGAGCAGTACTTC.

This chain uses TRBV29-1 with TRBJ2-5; TRBD2 aligns across 12 bases. V lost 6 bases to trimming and J lost 7 bases; unmatched junction nucleotides: 3. The CDR3 consists of 12 residues. Germline V gene lookup returns CDR1 SQVTM and CDR2 ANQGSEA. CDR3 nucleotide sequence: TGCAGCGTCCTGACTAGCGGGGGGACCCAGTACTTC. Encoded protein: CSVLTSGGTQYF. The full variable domain, with the rest looked up from reference TRBV29-1 and TRBJ2-5, is SAVISQKPSRDICQRGTSLTIQCQVDSQVTMMFWYRQQPGQSLTLIATANQGSEATYESGFVIDKFPISRPNLTFSTLTVSNMSPEDSSIYLCSVLTSGGTQYFGPGTRLLVL.

The chain is built from TRBV27 and TRBJ1-3, with unresolved D. This CDR3 is 15 amino acids long. V dropped 8 bases and J dropped 0 bases, with 14 bases sitting between them. Germline CDR1 and CDR2: MNHEY and SMNVEV (reference sequence). This CDR3 is CASRALATSGNTIYF. The CDR3 DNA reads TGTGCCAGCCGAGCCCTTGCCACCTCTGGAAACACCATATATTTT.

This chain connects TRBV21-1 to TRBJ2-7; the table gives TRBD1 as D, unverified against the DNA. TRBV21-1 is described as a pseudogene. This CDR3 has 13 amino acids. The CDR3 sequence: CASSAPGPDEQYF. In DNA, the CDR3 is TGTGCCAGCAGCGCGCCAGGGCCAGACGAGCAGTACTTC.

This chain uses TRBV5-1 with TRBJ2-3, with D maybe TRBD1 (6 bases). This CDR3 has 12 residues. Germline loops: CDR1 SGHRS, CDR2 YFSETQ. V shed 3 bases and J shed 6 bases, with 8 bases lying between them. The CDR3 DNA sequence: TGCGCCAGCAGCTACAGGGAGGATACGCAGTATTTT. As protein: CASSYREDTQYF.

The rearrangement uses TRBV19 and TRBJ1-3; TRBD1 might be the D (5 bases). The CDR3 runs to 15 residues. V lost 4 bases, J lost 0 bases, and 10 bases lay in between. From germline, CDR1 is LNHDA and CDR2 SQIVND (reference sequence). The CDR3 is CASSTDRTSGNTIYF. The CDR3 region has the DNA TGTGCCAGTAGTACAGACAGAACCTCTGGAAACACCATATATTTT. The entire variable domain, with the rest obtained from reference TRBV19 and TRBJ1-3, is as follows: DGGITQSPKYLFRKEGQNVTLSCEQNLNHDAMYWYRQDPGQGLRLIYYSQIVNDFQKGDIAEGYSVSREKKESFPLTVTSAQKNPTAFYLCASSTDRTSGNTIYFGEGSWLTVV.

The gene calls are TRBV9 and TRBJ2-7; D is unresolved. The CDR3 length is 14 residues. CDR1 is SGDLS and CDR2 is YYNGEE in the germline V gene. The V end lost 0 bases, the J end lost 0 bases, and 7 bases lay between the germline ends. CDR3 bases: TGTGCCAGCAGCGTAGTGGGAAGCTCCTACGAGCAGTACTTC. Amino acids: CASSVVGSSYEQYF.